Given below is one TCR beta chain in context. The V end lost 3 bases, the J end lost 4 bases, and 13 bases lay between the germline ends. The CDR3 length is 14 residues. Looked up from germline, CDR1 is SGHRS and CDR2 is YFSETQ. Here immunoSEQ multiplex PCR was the method, and the copy in TCRdb shows in-frame clones only, minus some. The data contain 150,000 to 200,000 clones, 80% of them singletons. This sample was taken from a study of blood T cell repertoires in COVID-19. In Cohort 3, a recovered donor had either two negative PCRs, clearance, or symptom resolution. The origin of this receptor is a man between 40 and 49 years old who had recovered from COVID-19. V usage is TRBV5-1 and J usage is TRBJ1-2; the D gene is possibly TRBD1 (5 bases). The sample comprised PBMCs or T cells enriched from blood (not recorded which). The CDR3 region is CASSSTGDSYGYTF. CDR3 DNA sequence: TGCGCCAGCAGCTCGACTGGAGACAGCTATGGCTACACCTTC.